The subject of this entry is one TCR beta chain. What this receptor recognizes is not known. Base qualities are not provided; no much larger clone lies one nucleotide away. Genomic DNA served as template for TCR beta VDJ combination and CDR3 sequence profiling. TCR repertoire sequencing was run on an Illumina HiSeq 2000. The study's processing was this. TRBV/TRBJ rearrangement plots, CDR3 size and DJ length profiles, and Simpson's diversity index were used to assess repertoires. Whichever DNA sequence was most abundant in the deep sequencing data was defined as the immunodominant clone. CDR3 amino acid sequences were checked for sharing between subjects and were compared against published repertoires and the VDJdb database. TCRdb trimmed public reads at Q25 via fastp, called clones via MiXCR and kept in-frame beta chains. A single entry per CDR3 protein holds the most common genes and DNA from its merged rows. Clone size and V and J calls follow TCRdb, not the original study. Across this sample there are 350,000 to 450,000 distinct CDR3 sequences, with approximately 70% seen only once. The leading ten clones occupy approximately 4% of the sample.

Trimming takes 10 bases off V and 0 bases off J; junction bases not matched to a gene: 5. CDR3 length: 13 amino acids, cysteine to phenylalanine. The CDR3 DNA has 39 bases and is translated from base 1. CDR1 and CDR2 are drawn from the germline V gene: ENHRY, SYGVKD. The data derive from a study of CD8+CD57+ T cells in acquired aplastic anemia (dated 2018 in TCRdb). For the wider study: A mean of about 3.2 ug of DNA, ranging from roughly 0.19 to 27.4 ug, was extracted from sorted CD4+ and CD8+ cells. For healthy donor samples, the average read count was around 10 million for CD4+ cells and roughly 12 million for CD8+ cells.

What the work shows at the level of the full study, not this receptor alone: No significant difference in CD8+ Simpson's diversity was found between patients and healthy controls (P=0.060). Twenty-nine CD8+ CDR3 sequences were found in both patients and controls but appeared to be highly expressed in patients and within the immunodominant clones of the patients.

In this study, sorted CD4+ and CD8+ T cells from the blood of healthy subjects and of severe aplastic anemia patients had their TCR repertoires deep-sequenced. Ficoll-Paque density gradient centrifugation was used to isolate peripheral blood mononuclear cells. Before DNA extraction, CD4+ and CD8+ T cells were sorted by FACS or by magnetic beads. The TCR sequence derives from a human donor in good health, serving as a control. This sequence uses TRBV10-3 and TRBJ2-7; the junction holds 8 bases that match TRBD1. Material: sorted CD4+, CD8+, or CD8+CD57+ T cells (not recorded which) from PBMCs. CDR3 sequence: CASTGTGSYEQYF. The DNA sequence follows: TGTGCCAGTACCGGGACAGGCTCCTACGAGCAGTACTTC.